A selection of T cell receptor beta chains follows, all from one sample in a study of cytomegalovirus exposure and HLA in healthy donors. The repertoire was sequenced with immunoSEQ multiplex PCR; TCRdb's copy has only in-frame clones and lacks some. In total, the table holds tens of thousands of clones. The sequencing sample was made of PBMCs. The receptors shown here come from a male donor in good health and CMV-seronegative. The CDR3 runs from the conserved cysteine through the conserved F or W. The D gene is left open where the match is weak.

v_call	j_call	d_call	cdr3_length	cdr3_aa	cdr3_nt
TRBV4-1	TRBJ2-7	TRBD2	17	CASSPFGLAERPYEQYF	TGCGCCAGCAGCCCCTTCGGACTAGCGGAAAGACCCTACGAGCAGTACTTC
TRBV6-1	TRBJ1-2	.	14	CASSEDSAGDDYTF	TGTGCCAGCAGTGAGGACTCAGCAGGCGACGACTACACCTTC
TRBV10-2	TRBJ2-4	TRBD2	16	CASTGTSGVAKNIQYF	TGCGCCAGCACCGGGACTAGCGGGGTAGCCAAAAACATTCAGTACTTC
TRBV29-1	TRBJ2-7	.	12	CSVVKPQGEQYF	TGCAGCGTTGTTAAACCTCAGGGGGAGCAGTACTTC
TRBV6-5	TRBJ2-2	.	13	CASHISGTGELFF	TGTGCCAGCCATATATCGGGCACCGGGGAGCTGTTTTTT
TRBV11-1	TRBJ2-1	.	13	CASSYSTSNEQFF	TGTGCCAGCAGCTACTCGACTAGCAATGAGCAGTTCTTC
TRBV9	TRBJ2-3	TRBD2	15	CASSEGRELEDTQYF	TGTGCCAGCAGCGAAGGGCGGGAGCTGGAAGATACGCAGTATTTT
TRBV4-2	TRBJ2-1	.	13	CASSQEGDNEQFF	TGTGCCAGCAGCCAAGAAGGGGACAATGAGCAGTTCTTC
TRBV27	TRBJ1-2	TRBD1	15	CASSLTPDRGYGYTF	TGTGCCAGCAGTTTAACCCCCGACAGGGGGTATGGCTACACCTTC
TRBV2	TRBJ1-3	.	15	CASRRQLISGNTIYF	TGTGCCAGCAGGCGACAGCTGATCTCTGGAAACACCATATATTTT
TRBV29-1	TRBJ2-7	TRBD2	15	CSAGLAGGLAYEQYF	TGCAGCGCGGGACTAGCGGGAGGTCTGGCCTACGAGCAGTACTTC
TRBV11-2	TRBJ2-5	.	13	CASSLPGVETQYF	TGTGCCAGCAGCTTACCGGGGGTGGAGACCCAGTACTTC
TRBV7-9	TRBJ1-2	.	14	CASSSPRRSYGYTF	TGTGCCAGCAGCTCACCGCGACGGAGTTATGGCTACACCTTC
TRBV30	TRBJ1-4	TRBD1	14	CAWGRQGSDEKLFF	TGTGCCTGGGGAAGACAGGGGAGTGATGAAAAACTGTTTTTT
TRBV7-8	TRBJ2-1	TRBD2	15	CASSLAPPSGREQFF	TGTGCCAGCAGCTTAGCCCCGCCTAGCGGGAGGGAGCAGTTCTTC
TRBV18	TRBJ2-5	.	14	CASSAKVRGETQYF	TGTGCCAGCTCAGCTAAGGTCAGGGGCGAGACCCAGTACTTC
TRBV6-1	TRBJ2-3	.	12	CASGTTTDTQYF	TGTGCCAGCGGTACAACCACAGATACGCAGTATTTT
TRBV27	TRBJ2-6	.	14	CASTFSSGANVLTF	TGTGCCAGCACTTTCTCCTCTGGGGCCAACGTCCTGACTTTC
TRBV27	TRBJ2-1	.	12	CASSFGGNEQFF	TGTGCCAGCAGTTTCGGCGGGAATGAGCAGTTCTTC
TRBV5-1	TRBJ2-1	TRBD2	16	CASSVTGTTVRNEQFF	TGCGCCAGCAGCGTCACCGGGACTACCGTCAGGAATGAGCAGTTCTTC
TRBV5-1	TRBJ2-7	.	17	CASSLTLRQDSPYEQYF	TGCGCCAGCAGCTTGACCCTTCGACAGGACTCGCCCTACGAGCAGTACTTC
TRBV10-3	TRBJ2-3	.	13	CATHPRDEDTQYF	TGTGCCACCCACCCTCGTGATGAGGATACGCAGTATTTT
TRBV7-9	TRBJ2-7	TRBD2	15	CASSATGGGYYEQYF	TGTGCCAGCAGTGCAACCGGGGGAGGGTACTACGAGCAGTACTTC
TRBV11-3	TRBJ2-1	TRBD2	17	CASSDGLTSGFAGEQFF	TGTGCCAGCAGCGACGGCCTGACTAGCGGGTTCGCGGGAGAGCAGTTCTTC
TRBV7-2	TRBJ1-1	.	14	CASSKDSVNTEAFF	TGTGCCAGCAGCAAGGACAGCGTCAACACTGAAGCTTTCTTT
TRBV25-1	TRBJ2-1	TRBD2	15	CASSDLAGAYNEQFF	TGTGCCAGCAGTGATCTAGCGGGGGCCTACAATGAGCAGTTCTTC
TRBV7-2	TRBJ2-7	.	11	CASSPGYEQYF	TGTGCCAGCAGCCCCGGGTACGAGCAGTACTTC
TRBV18	TRBJ1-5	.	16	CASSLTGTASNQPQHF	TGTGCCAGCTCACTTACAGGGACGGCTAGCAATCAGCCCCAGCATTTT
TRBV10-3	TRBJ2-1	TRBD1	15	CAIRAPGTGANEQFF	TGTGCCATCAGGGCCCCTGGGACAGGGGCAAATGAGCAGTTCTTC
TRBV7-2	TRBJ2-3	.	14	CASSYEGGTDTQYF	TGTGCCAGCAGCTACGAGGGCGGGACCGATACGCAGTATTTT
TRBV7-9	TRBJ2-2	.	14	CAIILGGNTGELFF	TGTGCCATAATACTGGGGGGAAACACCGGGGAGCTGTTTTTT
TRBV25-1	TRBJ2-1	TRBD2	16	CASSDTSGRAPNEQFF	TGTGCCAGCAGTGATACTAGCGGGAGGGCCCCAAATGAGCAGTTCTTC
TRBV7-2	TRBJ1-6	.	15	CASSPREGPNSPLHF	TGTGCCAGCAGCCCCAGAGAGGGTCCAAATTCACCCCTCCACTTT
TRBV4-3	TRBJ1-1	.	16	CASSQGTGRVDTEAFF	TGCGCCAGCAGCCAAGGAACGGGCAGGGTGGACACTGAAGCTTTCTTT
TRBV7-2	TRBJ2-5	.	16	CASSLYPSRGQETQYF	TGTGCCAGCAGCTTATATCCTAGTCGGGGTCAAGAGACCCAGTACTTC
TRBV5-1	TRBJ2-6	.	15	CASSSGFPGANVLTF	TGCGCCAGCAGCTCAGGGTTTCCTGGGGCCAACGTCCTGACTTTC
TRBV10-3	TRBJ1-1	.	15	CAISEGAAGNTEAFF	TGTGCCATCAGTGAGGGAGCGGCCGGGAACACTGAAGCTTTCTTT
TRBV7-9	TRBJ2-5	TRBD2	15	CASTLLAGVQETQYF	TGTGCCAGCACCCTCCTAGCGGGCGTACAAGAGACCCAGTACTTC
TRBV30	TRBJ2-7	TRBD2	13	CAWGAGRVHEQYF	TGTGCCTGGGGAGCGGGGAGGGTCCACGAGCAGTACTTC
TRBV7-9	TRBJ2-1	.	16	CASTSRDSATYNEQFF	TGTGCCAGCACCTCCCGAGATAGCGCAACCTACAATGAGCAGTTCTTC
TRBV6-1	TRBJ2-5	TRBD2	15	CASSKSVAGVETQYF	TGTGCCAGCAGTAAATCCGTAGCGGGAGTAGAGACCCAGTACTTC
TRBV6-6	TRBJ2-7	.	12	CASSWSTYEQYF	TGTGCCAGCAGTTGGTCTACCTACGAGCAGTACTTC
TRBV25-1	TRBJ1-2	.	15	CASSASSGEGYGYTF	TGTGCCAGCAGTGCCAGTTCAGGGGAAGGCTATGGCTACACCTTC
TRBV5-8	TRBJ2-2	TRBD2	15	CASSPLAGVSGELFF	TGTGCCAGCAGCCCACTAGCGGGAGTATCCGGGGAGCTGTTTTTT
TRBV28	TRBJ2-2	.	13	CAATGSPTGELFF	TGTGCCGCCACAGGGTCTCCCACCGGGGAGCTGTTTTTT
TRBV2	TRBJ2-7	TRBD2	15	CASSAGLADAYEQYF	TGTGCCAGCAGTGCGGGCCTAGCGGACGCCTACGAGCAGTACTTC
TRBV2	TRBJ2-1	.	14	CASSDRRVSGEQFF	TGTGCCAGCAGTGATAGGAGGGTTTCGGGTGAGCAGTTCTTC
TRBV18	TRBJ2-7	TRBD1	14	CASSPKDRVYEQYF	TGTGCCAGCTCACCCAAGGACAGGGTTTACGAGCAGTACTTC